This T cell receptor (beta chain) derives from a study of T cell responses to AZD1222 COVID-19 vaccine. Looked up from germline, CDR1 is LNHDA and CDR2 is SQIVND (reference sequence). The CDR3 is 16 amino acids. V lost 5 bases and J lost 6; bases outside the gene matches: 13. Profiling relied on immunoSEQ multiplex PCR, and the TCRdb table lists in-frame clones only, not all of them. The repertoire has about 130,000 clones, over 75% of them found once; the top ten carry about 19%. This specimen consisted of peripheral blood, obtained on day 0 of MenACWY control vaccination. The J gene is TRBJ1-2, the V gene TRBV19, with 9 bases fitting TRBD1. This clonotype originated in an adult in good health. The CDR3 DNA follows: TGTGCCAGTAGTGAAACGGACAGGGGTCCCCTCCATGGCTACACCTTC. Amino acid sequence: CASSETDRGPLHGYTF.